The 26 T cell receptor beta chains listed next were all sequenced from one sample in a study of blood T cell repertoires in COVID-19. Assay used: immunoSEQ multiplex PCR; TCRdb lists only in-frame clones, some missing. This sample carries some 78,000 clones, around 90% of them seen once, and the ten largest clones take roughly 4.5%. Sequencing input: peripheral blood. Source of these receptors: a woman older than 75 with active or convalescent COVID-19.

The gene calls are TRBV5-1 and TRBJ2-1; unclear D gene. This CDR3 has 11 amino acids. The germline V gene encodes CDR1 SGHRS and CDR2 YFSETQ. V dropped 1 base and J dropped 8 bases, with 4 bases sitting between them. CDR3 in DNA: TGCGCCAGCAGCTTGAGCGATGAGCAGTTCTTC. Its protein is CASSLSDEQFF.

The rearrangement joins TRBV7-6 to TRBJ2-7; 11 nucleotides match TRBD2. This CDR3 contains 15 residues. V lost 4 bases and J lost 3; bases outside the gene matches: 5. The V gene's germline CDR1 is SGHVS and CDR2 FNYEAQ. The CDR3 sequence is CASSSLAGGGYEQYF. The CDR3 bases are TGTGCCAGCAGCTCCCTAGCGGGAGGAGGCTACGAGCAGTACTTC.

The chain employs TRBV7-9 and TRBJ1-3; D remains ambiguous. From germline, CDR1 is SEHNR and CDR2 FQNEAQ (reference sequence). This CDR3 has 15 amino acids. Trimming pared 5 bases from V and 1 base from J, leaving 12 bases between. The CDR3 region is CASSLRTVSGNTIYF. The CDR3 DNA reads TGTGCCAGCAGCCTTAGAACAGTTTCTGGAAACACCATATATTTT.

This rearrangement joins TRBV15 to TRBJ1-1, with TRBD1 as a possible D gene (6 bases). The CDR3 length is 14 residues. In germline, CDR1 is LNHNV, CDR2 YYDKDF (reference sequence). Deletions cut 0 bases from V and 2 bases from J, with 7 bases between. The CDR3 coding sequence is TGTGCCACCAGCAGAGACAGGGGAAACACTGAAGCTTTCTTT. Amino acids: CATSRDRGNTEAFF.

The chain combines TRBV5-5 with TRBJ1-2; 7 bases are a match to TRBD1. CDR1 and CDR2 (germline): SGHKS, YYEKEE (reference sequence). V dropped 0 bases and J dropped 7; count of bases not matched to a gene: 6. There are 14 residues in the CDR3. CDR3 coding DNA: TGTGCCAGCAGCTTGGGGGACAGAAAACTTGGCTACACCTTC. Amino acids: CASSLGDRKLGYTF.

The J gene is TRBJ1-1, the V gene TRBV9, with D unresolved. Germline CDR1 SGDLS, CDR2 YYNGEE. The CDR3 extends over 15 amino acids. The ends were cut back, 4 bases at V and 5 bases at J, with 18 bases in the middle. CDR3 loop: CASSPRLGGRTEAFF. CDR3 sequence (DNA): TGTGCCAGCAGCCCCCGGCTCGGAGGGAGGACTGAAGCTTTCTTT.

CDR3 region: CASSLMLQGSSYNEQFF. The CDR3 DNA follows: TGCGCCAGCAGCTTGATGCTTCAGGGGAGCTCCTACAATGAGCAGTTCTTC. V gene TRBV5-1 combines with J gene TRBJ2-1, with a tentative D call TRBD1 (6 bases). The CDR3 sequence is 17 residues long. The germline V gene has CDR1 SGHRS and CDR2 YFSETQ. The V gene lost 1 base and the J gene lost 0 bases, with 14 bases spanning the gap.

This chain links TRBV3-1 (or the pseudogene TRBV3-2) with TRBJ2-5, with 9 bases lining up with TRBD1. Trimming cost V 2 bases and J 5 bases; bases outside gene matches: 3. This CDR3 contains 14 residues. The germline CDR1 and CDR2 sequences are LGHDT and YNNKEL (reference sequence). DNA for the CDR3: TGTGCCAGCAGCCAACAAGGACAGGGGGAGACCCAGTACTTC. Its translation is CASSQQGQGETQYF.

This clone was detected once. V gene TRBV27 combines with J gene TRBJ2-7; TRBD2 aligns across 10 bases. V dropped 2 bases and J dropped 4; count of bases not matched to a gene: 14. The germline V gene encodes CDR1 MNHEY and CDR2 SMNVEV (reference sequence). The CDR3 spans 18 residues. In DNA, the CDR3 is TGTGCCAGCAGTTTAACCGGGACTAGCGCCCTGGGGGGATACGAGCAGTACTTC. This sequence encodes CASSLTGTSALGGYEQYF.

The J gene is TRBJ1-5, the V gene TRBV10-3, with 10 bases lining up with TRBD1. Per germline, CDR1 ENHRY and CDR2 SYGVKD. Trimming took 6 bases from V and 4 from J; bases not matched to a gene: 6. The CDR3 totals 15 residues. The CDR3 here is CAISATGGGNQPQHF. The DNA of the CDR3 is TGTGCCATCAGCGCGACAGGGGGCGGTAATCAGCCCCAGCATTTT.

The rearrangement uses TRBV3-1 (or the pseudogene TRBV3-2) and TRBJ2-1, with D possibly being TRBD2 (5 bases). CDR3 length equals 13 residues. V was shortened by 4 bases and J by 9 bases, with 13 bases between the two germline ends. From germline, CDR1 is LGHDT and CDR2 YNNKEL (reference sequence). CDR3 DNA: TGTGCCAGCAGCCTGTTTTTGGGGAGTGAGCAGTTCTTC. Encoded protein: CASSLFLGSEQFF.

The chain links TRBV28 to TRBJ1-5; D unclear. Germline V CDR1 and CDR2: MDHEN, SYDVKM. V lost 6 bases and J 7 bases, leaving 13 bases between the germline ends. This CDR3 is built from 13 residues. The CDR3 protein is CASSTPNGQPQHF. For the CDR3, the DNA is TGTGCCAGCAGCACTCCTAACGGGCAGCCCCAGCATTTT. The complete variable domain, with remaining parts taken from reference TRBV28 and TRBJ1-5, reads DVKVTQSSRYLVKRTGEKVFLECVQDMDHENMFWYRQDPGLGLRLIYFSYDVKMKEKGDIPEGYSVSREKKERFSLILESASTNQTSMYLCASSTPNGQPQHFGDGTRLSIL.

V and J are TRBV10-3 and TRBJ1-4, with 7 bases lining up with TRBD1. The CDR3 has 14 residues. Unmatched junction bases numbered 6, after V lost 6 bases and J lost 5 bases. Germline V CDR1 and CDR2: ENHRY, SYGVKD. Here the CDR3 reads CAISRGQDNEKLFF. The CDR3 DNA reads as TGTGCCATCAGCCGAGGACAGGACAATGAAAAACTGTTTTTT.

The chain couples TRBV28 to TRBJ1-6, with D perhaps TRBD1 (5 bases). Germline loops: CDR1 MDHEN, CDR2 SYDVKM. This CDR3 has 14 residues. Trimming stripped 1 base from V and 10 bases from J, with 11 bases between. The CDR3 protein is CASSLSRGNSPLHF. CDR3 bases: TGTGCCAGCAGTTTATCTAGGGGAAACTCACCCCTCCACTTT.

This chain uses TRBV27 with TRBJ2-3; 9 bases are shared with TRBD2. Germline V gives CDR1 MNHEY, CDR2 SMNVEV (reference sequence). This CDR3 is 13 amino acids long. Trimming took 5 bases from V and 7 from J; bases not matched to a gene: 4. In DNA, the CDR3 is TGTGCCAGCAGTCTAGCGGGAAGGAATACGCAGTATTTT. Residues: CASSLAGRNTQYF.

V is TRBV2 and J is TRBJ2-7, with 11 positions matching TRBD1. Germline lookup yields CDR1 SNHLY and CDR2 FYNNEI. CDR3 length: 17 residues. After removal of 1 base from V and 5 bases from J, the junction contained 10 bases not matched to a gene. The CDR3 reads CASSEVGPGQGGDEQYF. CDR3 sequence (DNA): TGTGCCAGCAGTGAAGTGGGGCCGGGACAGGGGGGAGACGAGCAGTACTTC.

The genes are TRBV2 and TRBJ2-5, with a possible D match to TRBD1 (6 bases). Germline CDR1 reads SNHLY; CDR2 reads FYNNEI. There are 16 residues in the CDR3. V shed 1 base and J shed 9 bases, with 21 bases lying between them. CDR3 sequence reads: CASSEGPPRGRVPQYF. The DNA for the CDR3 is TGTGCCAGCAGTGAAGGCCCGCCCAGGGGAAGGGTGCCCCAGTACTTC.

V usage is TRBV28 and J usage is TRBJ2-1; 9 nucleotides match TRBD2. CDR1 is MDHEN and CDR2 is SYDVKM in the germline V gene. V was pared by 6 bases and J by 7 bases, with 7 bases of the junction left unmatched. This CDR3 comprises 14 residues. CDR3 DNA: TGTGCCAGCAGACCTAGCGGGACTTGGAATGAGCAGTTCTTC. This encodes CASRPSGTWNEQFF.

This clone was seen a handful of times. The chain has TRBV5-5 and TRBJ2-7, with TRBD1 identical over 9 bases. The germline V gene has CDR1 SGHKS and CDR2 YYEKEE (reference sequence). The CDR3 spans 14 residues. V shed 3 bases and J 6 bases; nucleotides not matched to a gene: 7. Written as DNA, the CDR3 is TGTGCCAGCAGCTGGGGACAGGGAGTCTCCGAGCAGTACTTC. This sequence encodes CASSWGQGVSEQYF. The whole variable domain, remainder taken from reference TRBV5-5 and TRBJ2-7, is DAGVTQSPTHLIKTRGQQVTLRCSPISGHKSVSWYQQVLGQGPQFIFQYYEKEERGRGNFPDRFSARQFPNYSSELNVNALLLGDSALYLCASSWGQGVSEQYFGPGTRLTVT.

This chain joins TRBV5-6 and TRBJ2-7; D may be TRBD2 (5 bases). CDR3 length: 16 amino acids. Trimming took off 3 bases at V and 0 bases at J, with 16 bases between the two ends. Germline assignment: CDR1 SGHDT and CDR2 YYEEEE. The CDR3 coding sequence is TGTGCCAGCAGCTCTGACGGGAAGAGGGTCTCCTACGAGCAGTACTTC. Protein product: CASSSDGKRVSYEQYF.

This clone has a handful of counts. The chain links TRBV12-2 to TRBJ2-7; the listed D gene, TRBD2, was not tested against the DNA. TRBV12-2 is a recognized pseudogene. The CDR3 is 15 amino acids. The CDR3 reads CASRLTSGHSYEQYF. The CDR3 DNA is TGTGCAAGTCGCTTGACTAGCGGCCACTCCTACGAGCAGTACTTC.

This chain connects TRBV29-1 to TRBJ2-5; D gene uncertain. In germline, CDR1 is SQVTM, CDR2 ANQGSEA. CDR3 length: 10 residues. Trimming cost V 6 bases and J 8 bases, with 10 bases left between them. The CDR3 loop is CSVPLRTQYF. The CDR3 nucleotides are TGCAGCGTCCCACTTCGTACCCAGTACTTC.

The chain links TRBV7-2 to TRBJ2-1, with 9 bases fitting TRBD2. V lost 5 bases to trimming and J lost 1 base; unmatched junction nucleotides: 6. CDR1 is SGHTA, CDR2 FQGNSA, per germline. This CDR3 is built from 16 residues. As DNA, the CDR3 is TGTGCCAGCAGCAACCCGACTAGCGGTTCCTACAATGAGCAGTTCTTC. It translates to CASSNPTSGSYNEQFF.

The chain recombines TRBV7-9 with TRBJ1-1; D might be TRBD1 (6 bases). Germline lookup yields CDR1 SEHNR and CDR2 FQNEAQ (reference sequence). The CDR3 contains 14 residues. Trimming took 1 base from V and 1 from J, leaving 7 bases between them. The CDR3 reads CASSLEQGNTEAFF. As DNA, the CDR3 is TGTGCCAGCAGCTTAGAACAGGGGAACACTGAAGCTTTCTTT. Full variable domain (missing parts from reference TRBV7-9 and TRBJ1-1): DTGVSQNPRHKITKRGQNVTFRCDPISEHNRLYWYRQTLGQGPEFLTYFQNEAQLEKSRLLSDRFSAERPKGSFSTLEIQRTEQGDSAMYLCASSLEQGNTEAFFGQGTRLTVV.

Only one count was recorded for this clone. The V call is TRBV24-1, the J call TRBJ1-5, with D tentatively TRBD1 (5 bases). This CDR3 is built from 14 residues. Looked up from germline, CDR1 is KGHDR and CDR2 is SFDVKD. Trimming removed 9 bases from V and 4 bases from J, with 15 bases in between. The CDR3 sequence is CATGGGPLNQPQHF. Here the CDR3 DNA reads TGTGCCACCGGGGGAGGCCCCTTAAATCAGCCCCAGCATTTT.

This chain connects TRBV5-1 to TRBJ2-3; 9 bases agree with TRBD2. The CDR3 covers 15 residues. Losses at the gene ends were 4 bases for V and 0 bases for J; bases not matched to a gene: 3. The germline gives CDR1 SGHRS, CDR2 YFSETQ. The CDR3 coding sequence is TGCGCCAGCAGCCCCGGACTAGCGAGCACAGATACGCAGTATTTT. Protein: CASSPGLASTDTQYF.